Following are 23 T cell receptor beta chains from one sample sequenced in a study of blood T cells in healthy people across ages. For the second PCR, which ran for roughly 6 to 11 cycles, a sample-barcoded 5' primer and a J-beta primer mix were used. One entry per CDR3 protein results from TCRdb running MiXCR on the 5' RACE reads. Among about 1.4 million distinct CDR3 sequences, approximately 59% were seen once, and the ten largest hold 6.7%. The sample comprised blood. All receptors derive from a young man in good health.

The chain employs TRBV3-1 and TRBJ2-1; D gene unclear. CDR1 is LGHDT and CDR2 is YNNKEL in the germline V gene (reference sequence). The CDR3 is 17 amino acids. Trimming pared 0 bases from V and 0 bases from J, leaving 12 bases between. The DNA of the CDR3 is TGTGCCAGCAGCCAAGATAACTTACTAAGCTCCTACAATGAGCAGTTCTTC. It is translated as CASSQDNLLSSYNEQFF.

To note about this clonotype: This is likely a read error, given that the CDR3 carries no conserved phenylalanine or tryptophan at its end. The V gene is TRBV5-6, the J gene TRBJ2-5; D unclear. The end of the DNA is better explained by TRBJ2-7, so the J call may be wrong. CDR1 and CDR2 from the germline V gene are SGHDT and YYEEEE. The CDR3 length is 11 residues. The CDR3 nucleotides are TGTGCCAGCAGCGCTACCTACGAGCAGTACTCC. Its protein product is CASSATYEQYS.

This chain uses TRBV29-1 with TRBJ1-2, with 7 bases lining up with TRBD1. The CDR3 extends over 12 amino acids. Germline trimming cut 4 bases from V and 8 bases from J; bases unmatched to any gene: 7. Germline assignment: CDR1 SQVTM and CDR2 ANQGSEA. The chain's CDR3 is CSVAIDRAGYTF. The CDR3 DNA reads as TGCAGCGTTGCAATAGACAGGGCAGGCTACACCTTC.

The chain combines TRBV2 with TRBJ1-5; D is perhaps TRBD1 (5 bases). CDR1 is SNHLY and CDR2 is FYNNEI in the germline V gene. This CDR3 is built from 16 residues. V was clipped by 0 bases and J by 7 bases, with 16 bases between them. The CDR3 sequence: CASSEAAGTVRQPQHF. DNA of the CDR3: TGTGCCAGCAGTGAAGCTGCCGGGACGGTGAGACAGCCCCAGCATTTT.

This clonotype has only a few counts. This chain links TRBV12-5 with TRBJ2-5, with D perhaps matching TRBD1 or TRBD2 (5 bases each). The germline V gene has CDR1 LGHNT and CDR2 FRNRAP. This CDR3 has 15 residues. Trimming stripped 2 bases from V and 6 bases from J, with 16 bases between. The chain's CDR3 is CASGLTGASMKTQYF. Written as DNA, the CDR3 is TGTGCTAGTGGTTTGACCGGGGCCAGTATGAAGACCCAGTACTTC.

The chain links TRBV5-1 to TRBJ2-3; D might be TRBD2 (5 bases). From germline, CDR1 is SGHRS and CDR2 YFSETQ. The CDR3 covers 13 residues. The V and J ends lost 7 bases and 5 bases respectively, with 14 bases between them. The CDR3 loop is CASGREGIDTQYF. The DNA of the CDR3 is TGCGCCAGCGGGAGAGAGGGTATAGATACGCAGTATTTT. The whole variable domain, remainder taken from reference TRBV5-1 and TRBJ2-3, is KAGVTQTPRYLIKTRGQQVTLSCSPISGHRSVSWYQQTPGQGLQFLFEYFSETQRNKGNFPGRFSGRQFSNSRSEMNVSTLELGDSALYLCASGREGIDTQYFGPGTRLTVL.

This chain uses TRBV4-1 with TRBJ2-1; a weak D match, TRBD2 (6 bases). Germline loops: CDR1 MGHRA, CDR2 YSYEKL. This CDR3 has 14 residues. The CDR3 here is CVSSPGGTWNEQFF. The CDR3, as DNA: TGCGTCAGTAGCCCTGGGGGGACGTGGAATGAGCAGTTCTTC.

This clonotype has more than one count but fewer than ten. The chain employs TRBV4-1 and TRBJ1-4, with no clear D. The V end was cut by 1 base, the J end by 2 bases, with 8 bases between. Germline V CDR1 and CDR2: MGHRA, YSYEKL. The CDR3 is made up of 15 amino acids. DNA for the CDR3: TGCGCCAGCAGCCAAGGAGGGTCTACTAATGAAAAACTGTTTTTT. It codes for CASSQGGSTNEKLFF.

The chain employs TRBV7-2 and TRBJ2-6; D possibly corresponds to TRBD1 (5 bases). The V and J ends lost 2 bases and 5 bases respectively, with 10 bases between them. CDR3 size: 15 residues. Germline assignment: CDR1 SGHTA and CDR2 FQGNSA. In DNA form, the CDR3 reads TGTGCCAGCAGCTTATCGACAGATCGGGCCAACGTCCTGACTTTC. The encoded protein is CASSLSTDRANVLTF.

The rearrangement uses TRBV7-9 and TRBJ1-1; D gene uncertain. With 4 bases removed from V and 3 bases from J, the gap between germline ends came to 9 bases. The CDR3 totals 13 residues. Germline V gene data show CDR1 as SEHNR and CDR2 as FQNEAQ (reference sequence). CDR3 amino acids: CASSSPDDTEAFF. The CDR3 DNA follows: TGTGCCAGCAGCTCGCCGGACGACACTGAAGCTTTCTTT.

In this sample, this clonotype turned up a few times. The V call is TRBV4-3, the J call TRBJ2-4; D is possibly TRBD1 (5 bases). The CDR3 totals 16 residues. Trimming shortened V by 0 bases and J by 7 bases, and 16 bases separated the two germline ends. Germline V lookup: CDR1 LGHNA, CDR2 YSLEER. CDR3 DNA sequence: TGCGCCAGCAGCCAAGATATGAGGTCAGGGTCGAACATTCAGTACTTC. It specifies CASSQDMRSGSNIQYF.

The rearrangement uses TRBV7-9 and TRBJ2-1, with 10 positions matching TRBD2. The germline gives CDR1 SEHNR, CDR2 FQNEAQ (reference sequence). V was clipped by 5 bases and J by 6 bases; unmatched bases: 10. The CDR3 consists of 16 residues. This CDR3 reads CASSTGLAAYTNEQFF. DNA of the CDR3: TGTGCCAGCAGCACAGGACTAGCGGCGTACACCAATGAGCAGTTCTTC.

The rearrangement uses TRBV29-1 and TRBJ2-3; TRBD2 agrees at 9 bases. Germline V CDR1 and CDR2: SQVTM, ANQGSEA. CDR3 length: 18 residues. The V gene end was trimmed by 8 bases and the J gene end by 2 bases; junction bases not matched to a gene: 20. CDR3 nucleotides: TGCAGCTTAAGGGGGTGGGGGGTAGCGGGGGTGAACACAGATACGCAGTATTTT. Translating gives CSLRGWGVAGVNTDTQYF.

This clonotype has a handful of counts. V is TRBV4-1 and J is TRBJ2-4; tentatively, D is TRBD1 (6 bases). Trimming removed 1 base at V and 5 bases at J, with 9 bases between. This CDR3 is 14 amino acids long. Germline V lookup: CDR1 MGHRA, CDR2 YSYEKL. The CDR3 here is CASSQVTGQNIQYF. CDR3 DNA: TGCGCCAGCAGCCAAGTTACAGGGCAAAACATTCAGTACTTC.

The chain employs TRBV15 and TRBJ1-2; no reliable D call. With 0 bases removed from V and 5 bases from J, the gap between germline ends came to 10 bases. The CDR3 is 14 amino acids. Germline V gene lookup returns CDR1 LNHNV and CDR2 YYDKDF (reference sequence). The CDR3 protein is CATSRDLGGYGYTF. In DNA, the CDR3 is TGTGCCACCAGCAGAGATCTCGGAGGTTATGGCTACACCTTC.

The chain employs TRBV6-2 or TRBV6-3 and TRBJ2-3; D is uncertain. There are 16 residues in the CDR3. Germline V gene sequence: CDR1 MNHEY, CDR2 SVGEGT. V lost 0 bases, J lost 5 bases, and 15 bases lay in between. The CDR3 loop reads CASSYSTSYGGDTQYF. CDR3 sequence (DNA): TGTGCCAGCAGTTACTCGACCAGCTACGGCGGAGATACGCAGTATTTT.

The chain uses TRBV6-2 or TRBV6-3 and TRBJ2-5; no reliable D call. From germline, CDR1 is MNHEY and CDR2 SVGEGT. The CDR3 totals 16 residues. V lost 2 bases and J 0 bases, leaving 13 bases between the germline ends. Here the CDR3 DNA reads TGTGCCAGCAGTTACCCTAGAGATGGGTACCAAGAGACCCAGTACTTC. Translated: CASSYPRDGYQETQYF.

Here the CDR3 DNA reads TGCGCCAGCAGCCTAAGGTATTGGGGACAGGTATCCTACGAGCAGTACTTC. It yields the protein CASSLRYWGQVSYEQYF. V and J are TRBV4-3 and TRBJ2-7; 8 bases are a match to TRBD1. The length of the CDR3 is 17 residues. V dropped 4 bases and J dropped 1; count of bases not matched to a gene: 12. In germline, CDR1 is LGHNA, CDR2 YSLEER.

CDR3 protein: CASNPTSGGAHEQFF. CDR3 nucleotide sequence: TGTGCCAGTAACCCCACTAGCGGGGGGGCCCATGAGCAGTTCTTC. The gene calls are TRBV10-3 and TRBJ2-1; 13 nucleotides match TRBD2. The junction had 11 bases not matched to a gene; V was cut back by 10 bases and J by 8 bases. The CDR3 consists of 15 residues. The germline V gene encodes CDR1 ENHRY and CDR2 SYGVKD.

The chain employs TRBV20-1 and TRBJ2-7, with D perhaps matching TRBD1 (5 bases). Trimming shortened V by 1 base and J by 3 bases, and 16 bases separated the two germline ends. Germline loops: CDR1 DFQATT, CDR2 SNEGSKA (reference sequence). The CDR3 has 15 amino acids. The CDR3 spells CSARVQGRVDYEQYF. CDR3 bases: TGCAGTGCTAGAGTCCAGGGAAGGGTAGACTACGAGCAGTACTTC.

This clonotype was counted only a few times. The V and J genes are TRBV20-1 and TRBJ2-7; 9 nucleotides agree with TRBD2. The CDR3 sequence is 14 residues long. Germline CDR1 reads DFQATT; CDR2 reads SNEGSKA (reference sequence). J was trimmed by 7 bases and V by 0 bases; bases with no gene match: 7. CDR3 loop: CSARDLAGYGEQYF. CDR3 DNA sequence: TGCAGTGCTAGAGACCTAGCGGGGTACGGGGAGCAGTACTTC.

Concerning this clonotype itself: The junction departs from germline at one end; a sequencing error may be responsible. This chain links TRBV7-2 with TRBJ2-4; 8 nucleotides line up with TRBD1. The CDR3 totals 16 residues. Per the germline V gene, CDR1 is SGHTA and CDR2 is FQGNSA. The CDR3 is CANSLPDRDAKNIQYF. The CDR3 nucleotides are TGTGCCAACAGCTTACCGGACAGGGACGCCAAAAACATTCAGTACTTC.

This clonotype occurred a few times. The chain couples TRBV4-1 to TRBJ2-7; 10 bases align to TRBD2. The CDR3 consists of 15 residues. Germline CDR1 MGHRA, CDR2 YSYEKL. V shed 3 bases, J shed 3 bases, and the junction held 5 bases outside the gene matches. In nucleotides, the CDR3 is TGCGCCAGCAGCCACGCTAGCGGGAGAGTCTACGAGCAGTACTTC. It codes for CASSHASGRVYEQYF.